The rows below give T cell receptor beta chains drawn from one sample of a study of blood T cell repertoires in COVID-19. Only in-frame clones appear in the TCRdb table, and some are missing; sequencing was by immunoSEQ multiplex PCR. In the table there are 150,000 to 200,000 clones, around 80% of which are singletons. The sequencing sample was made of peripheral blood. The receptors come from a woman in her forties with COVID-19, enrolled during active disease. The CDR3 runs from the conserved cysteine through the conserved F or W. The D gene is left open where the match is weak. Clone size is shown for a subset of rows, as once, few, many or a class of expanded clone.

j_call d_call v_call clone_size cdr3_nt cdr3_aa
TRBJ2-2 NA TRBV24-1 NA TGTGCCACCGAGCAGGCGAACACCGGGGAGCTGTTTTTT CATEQANTGELFF
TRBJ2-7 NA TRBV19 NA TGTGCCAGTAGTATAGTGGGGAGAAACGAGCAGTACTTC CASSIVGRNEQYF
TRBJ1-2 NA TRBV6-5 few TGTGCCAGCAGCCCCGCCCAGGGAATTCTTCGCTACACCTTC CASSPAQGILRYTF
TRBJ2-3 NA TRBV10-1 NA TGCGCCAGCAGCCGGAGCACAGATACGCAGTATTTT CASSRSTDTQYF
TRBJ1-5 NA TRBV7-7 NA TGTGCTAGCACCACAGGGAGGGGGAATCAGCCCCAGCATTTT CASTTGRGNQPQHF
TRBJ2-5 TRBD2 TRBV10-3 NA TGTGCCAGCGGACTAGCGGGGGACCGCCAAGAGACCCAGTACTTC CASGLAGDRQETQYF
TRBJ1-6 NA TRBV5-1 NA TGCGCCAGCAGCTTGTCGGGCTCCTATAATTCACCCCTCCACTTT CASSLSGSYNSPLHF
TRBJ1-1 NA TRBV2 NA TGTGCCAGCCCCGCAGGAGGCCAAGCTTTCTTT CASPAGGQAFF
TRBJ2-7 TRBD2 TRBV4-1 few TGCGCCAGCAGCCAAGATACGAGCGGGAGGGGCGAGCAGTACTTC CASSQDTSGRGEQYF
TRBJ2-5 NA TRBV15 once TGTGCCACCAGCAGATCGGACAGAGAAGAGACCCAGTACTTC CATSRSDREETQYF
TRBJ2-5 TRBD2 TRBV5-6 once TGTGCCAGCAGCTTCGGGGCGGGAGGGCCGTCCGAGACCCAGTACTTC CASSFGAGGPSETQYF
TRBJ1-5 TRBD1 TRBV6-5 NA TGTGCCAGCAAGGACAGGGTCAATCAGCCCCAGCATTTT CASKDRVNQPQHF
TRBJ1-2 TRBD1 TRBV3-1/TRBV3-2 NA TGTGCCAGCAGCCGGATGAGGTTTCGGACAGGGGATGGCTACACCTTC CASSRMRFRTGDGYTF
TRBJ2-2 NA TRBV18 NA TGTGCCAGCTCACTCCAGGTAGACACCGGGGAGCTGTTTTTT CASSLQVDTGELFF
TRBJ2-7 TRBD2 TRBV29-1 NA TGCAGCGTCGATGGACTAGCGGGAGTCCCCCACGAGCAGTACTTC CSVDGLAGVPHEQYF
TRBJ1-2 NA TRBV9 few TGTGCCAGCAGCCCAGGCCAAAGGGGTAGTGGCTACACCTTC CASSPGQRGSGYTF
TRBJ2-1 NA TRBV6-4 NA TGTGCCAGCAAACCCCATGGGGCGGACGAGCAGTTCTTC CASKPHGADEQFF
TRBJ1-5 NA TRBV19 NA TGTGCCAGTAGTATTATGGGCCAGCCCCAGCATTTT CASSIMGQPQHF